Detailed here is one T cell receptor beta chain. The data were taken from a study of identifying expanded T cells in peripheral blood. Sequencing was performed with immunoSEQ multiplex PCR; in TCRdb, only in-frame clones are kept and a portion is missing. The table includes approximately 100,000 clones, 85% to 90% detected once. The CDR3 length is 15 residues. The V end was cut by 0 bases, the J end by 10 bases, with 15 bases between. CDR1 and CDR2 from the germline V gene are LGHNA and YSLEER. The material sequenced was blood. The chain carries TRBV4-3 and TRBJ1-4; maybe TRBD1 (5 bases). The TCR was taken from a person aged 18 to 70 in good health. CDR3 in DNA: TGCGCCAGCAGCCAAGACTTTCAGGGTTCAGGAAAACTGTTTTTT. Amino acids: CASSQDFQGSGKLFF.